This entry lists 3 T cell receptor beta chains sequenced from one sample in a study of blood T cell repertoires in COVID-19. Sequencing used immunoSEQ multiplex PCR; TCRdb keeps in-frame clones, though not all of them. The table records some 380,000 clones, 90% of them present only once. The sequencing input was peripheral blood. Receptors were obtained from a man in his late teens or twenties with active or convalescent COVID-19.

This clone was counted a few times. The chain joins TRBV5-5 to TRBJ1-6; D remains ambiguous. The V end was cut by 0 bases, the J end by 8 bases, with 9 bases between. This CDR3 region has 14 residues. The germline V gene has CDR1 SGHKS and CDR2 YYEKEE (reference sequence). The CDR3 sequence: CASSLAWRDSPLHF. The CDR3 bases are TGTGCCAGCAGCTTGGCGTGGAGGGATTCACCCCTCCACTTT.

The chain couples TRBV7-8 to TRBJ2-3; tentative D call: TRBD1 (6 bases). Germline CDR1 reads SGHVS; CDR2 reads FQNEAQ. This CDR3 comprises 16 residues. V shed 2 bases and J shed 1 base, with 13 bases lying between them. Here the CDR3 DNA reads TGTGCCAGCAGCTTAAACAGGGCAAGCCGCACAGATACGCAGTATTTT. This translates into CASSLNRASRTDTQYF.

The genes are TRBV19 and TRBJ1-1, with no clear D. Trimming stripped 0 bases from V and 3 bases from J, with 8 bases between. Germline V lookup: CDR1 LNHDA, CDR2 SQIVND (reference sequence). This CDR3 region has 14 residues. CDR3 in amino acids: CASSIEVADTEAFF. CDR3 DNA: TGTGCCAGTAGTATAGAAGTGGCAGACACTGAAGCTTTCTTT.